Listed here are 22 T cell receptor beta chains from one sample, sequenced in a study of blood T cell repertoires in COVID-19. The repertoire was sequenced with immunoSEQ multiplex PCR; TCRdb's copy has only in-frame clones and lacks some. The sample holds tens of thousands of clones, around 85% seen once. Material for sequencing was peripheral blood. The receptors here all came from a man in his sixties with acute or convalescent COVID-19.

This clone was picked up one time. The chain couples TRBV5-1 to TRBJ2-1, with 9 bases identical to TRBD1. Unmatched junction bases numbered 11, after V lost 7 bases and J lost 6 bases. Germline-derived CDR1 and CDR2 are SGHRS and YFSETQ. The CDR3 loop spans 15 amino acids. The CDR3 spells CASQRQGGPGNEQFF. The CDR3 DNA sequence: TGCGCCAGCCAAAGACAGGGGGGGCCAGGCAATGAGCAGTTCTTC. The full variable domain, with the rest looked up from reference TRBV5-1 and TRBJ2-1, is KAGVTQTPRYLIKTRGQQVTLSCSPISGHRSVSWYQQTPGQGLQFLFEYFSETQRNKGNFPGRFSGRQFSNSRSEMNVSTLELGDSALYLCASQRQGGPGNEQFFGPGTRLTVL.

The CDR3 nucleotides are TGTGCCAGCTCATCCTCGGCGGGGGGCACCGGGGAGCTGTTTTTT. Its protein is CASSSSAGGTGELFF. This sequence joins TRBV18 and TRBJ2-2; 8 nucleotides agree with TRBD2. V shed 5 bases, J shed 4 bases, and the junction held 6 bases outside the gene matches. This CDR3 is built from 15 residues. Germline-derived CDR1 and CDR2 are KGHSH and LQKENI.

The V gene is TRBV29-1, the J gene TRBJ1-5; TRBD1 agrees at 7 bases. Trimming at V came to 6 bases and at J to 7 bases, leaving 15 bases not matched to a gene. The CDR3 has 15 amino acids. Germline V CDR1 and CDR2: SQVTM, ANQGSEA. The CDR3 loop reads CSVSQTGNGGQPQHF. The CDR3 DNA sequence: TGCAGCGTCTCCCAGACAGGGAATGGGGGACAGCCCCAGCATTTT.

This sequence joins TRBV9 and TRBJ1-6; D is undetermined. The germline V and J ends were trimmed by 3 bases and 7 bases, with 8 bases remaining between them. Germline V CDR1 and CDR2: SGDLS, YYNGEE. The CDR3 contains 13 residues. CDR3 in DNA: TGTGCCAGCAGCGGAGACGGGAATTCACCCCTCCACTTT. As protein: CASSGDGNSPLHF.

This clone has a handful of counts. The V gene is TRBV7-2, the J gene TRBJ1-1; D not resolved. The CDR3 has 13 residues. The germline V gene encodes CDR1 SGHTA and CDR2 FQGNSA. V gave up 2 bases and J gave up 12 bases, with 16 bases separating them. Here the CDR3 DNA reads TGTGCCAGCAGCTTATTATCCCCGGGTTATCCTTTCTTT. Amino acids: CASSLLSPGYPFF.

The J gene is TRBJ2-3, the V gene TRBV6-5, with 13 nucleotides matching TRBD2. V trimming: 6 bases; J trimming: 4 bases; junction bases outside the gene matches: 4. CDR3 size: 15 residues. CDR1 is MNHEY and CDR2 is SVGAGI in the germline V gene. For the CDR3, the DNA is TGTGCCAGCAGACTAGCGGGAGGGCCGGCAGATACGCAGTATTTT. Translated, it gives CASRLAGGPADTQYF.

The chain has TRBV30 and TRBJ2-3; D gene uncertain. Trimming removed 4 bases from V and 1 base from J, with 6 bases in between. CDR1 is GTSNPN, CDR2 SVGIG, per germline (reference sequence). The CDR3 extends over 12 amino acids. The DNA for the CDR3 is TGTGCCTGGAATACGGGCACAGATACGCAGTATTTT. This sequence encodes CAWNTGTDTQYF. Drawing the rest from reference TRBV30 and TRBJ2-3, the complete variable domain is SQTIHQWPATLVQPVGSPLSLECTVEGTSNPNLYWYRQAAGRGLQLLFYSVGIGQISSEVPQNLSASRPQDRQFILSSKKLLLSDSGFYLCAWNTGTDTQYFGPGTRLTVL.

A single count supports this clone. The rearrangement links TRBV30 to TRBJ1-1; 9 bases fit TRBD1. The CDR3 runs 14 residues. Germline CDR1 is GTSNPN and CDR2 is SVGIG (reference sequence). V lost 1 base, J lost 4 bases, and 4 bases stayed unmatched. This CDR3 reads CAWSAGQGTTEAFF. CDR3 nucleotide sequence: TGTGCCTGGAGTGCCGGACAGGGGACCACTGAAGCTTTCTTT.

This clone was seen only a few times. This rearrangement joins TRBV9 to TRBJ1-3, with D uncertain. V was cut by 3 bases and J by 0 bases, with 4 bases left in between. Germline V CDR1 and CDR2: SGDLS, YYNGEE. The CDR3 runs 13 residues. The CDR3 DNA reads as TGTGCCAGCAGCGGGAGCTCTGGAAACACCATATATTTT. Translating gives CASSGSSGNTIYF.

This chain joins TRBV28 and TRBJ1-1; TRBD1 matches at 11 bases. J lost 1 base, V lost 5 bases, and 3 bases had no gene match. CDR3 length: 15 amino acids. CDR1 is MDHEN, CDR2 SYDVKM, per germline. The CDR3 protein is CASSRTGGGNTEAFF. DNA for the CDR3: TGTGCCAGCAGTCGGACAGGGGGCGGGAACACTGAAGCTTTCTTT.

The CDR3, as DNA: TGTGCCAGCAGCCAAGTTATAGGGGGAGATTCACCCCTCCACTTT. It encodes CASSQVIGGDSPLHF. This rearrangement joins TRBV3-1 (or the pseudogene TRBV3-2) to TRBJ1-6; TRBD1 might be the D (6 bases). There are 15 residues in the CDR3. Germline V gene sequence: CDR1 LGHDT, CDR2 YNNKEL (reference sequence). Trimming removed 1 base at V and 8 bases at J, with 12 bases between.

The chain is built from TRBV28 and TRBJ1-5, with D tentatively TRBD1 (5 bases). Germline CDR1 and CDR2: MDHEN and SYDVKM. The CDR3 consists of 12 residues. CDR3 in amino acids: CSAGDRYQPQHF. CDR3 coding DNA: TGTTCTGCGGGGGATCGGTATCAGCCCCAGCATTTT.

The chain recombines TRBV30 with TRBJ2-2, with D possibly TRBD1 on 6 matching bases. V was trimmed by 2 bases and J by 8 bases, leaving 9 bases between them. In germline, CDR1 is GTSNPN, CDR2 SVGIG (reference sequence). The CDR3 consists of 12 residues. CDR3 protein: CAWSTGRGELFF. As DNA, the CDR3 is TGTGCCTGGAGTACAGGGAGAGGGGAGCTGTTTTTT.

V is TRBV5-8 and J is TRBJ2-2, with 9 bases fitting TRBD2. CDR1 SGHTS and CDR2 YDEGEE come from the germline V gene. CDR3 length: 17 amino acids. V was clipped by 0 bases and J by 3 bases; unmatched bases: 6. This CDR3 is CASSLARVAGDTGELFF. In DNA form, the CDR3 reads TGTGCCAGCAGCTTGGCCAGGGTAGCGGGAGACACCGGGGAGCTGTTTTTT.

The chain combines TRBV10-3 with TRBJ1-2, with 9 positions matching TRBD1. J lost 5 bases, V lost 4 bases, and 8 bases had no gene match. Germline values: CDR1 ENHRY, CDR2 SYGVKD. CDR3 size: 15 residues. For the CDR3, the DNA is TGTGCCATCAGTGGAACAGGGGGCTTAGGGTATGGCTACACCTTC. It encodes CAISGTGGLGYGYTF.

CDR3 nucleotides: TGTGCCAGCAGCTCCAGATCGGGCGGGCGCTATGGCTACACCTTC. It yields the protein CASSSRSGGRYGYTF. The V and J genes are TRBV7-7 and TRBJ1-2; no clear D. The V gene lost 4 bases and the J gene lost 4 bases, with 16 bases spanning the gap. CDR1 SSHAT and CDR2 FNYEAQ come from the germline V gene (reference sequence). The CDR3 has 15 residues.

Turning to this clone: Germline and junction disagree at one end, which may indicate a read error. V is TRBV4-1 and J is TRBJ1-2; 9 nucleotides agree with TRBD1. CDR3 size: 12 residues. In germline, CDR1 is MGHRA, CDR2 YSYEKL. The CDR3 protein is CASSQPGDRAKF. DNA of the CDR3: TGCGCCAGCAGCCAACCAGGGGACAGGGCAAAATTC.

CDR3 protein: CASSFGGAPNQPQHF. As DNA, the CDR3 is TGTGCCAGCAGTTTCGGTGGGGCTCCTAATCAGCCCCAGCATTTT. The chain links TRBV28 to TRBJ1-5; possibly TRBD1 for D (5 bases). CDR3 length: 15 amino acids. The V end was cut by 3 bases, the J end by 4 bases, with 13 bases between. The V gene's germline CDR1 is MDHEN and CDR2 SYDVKM.

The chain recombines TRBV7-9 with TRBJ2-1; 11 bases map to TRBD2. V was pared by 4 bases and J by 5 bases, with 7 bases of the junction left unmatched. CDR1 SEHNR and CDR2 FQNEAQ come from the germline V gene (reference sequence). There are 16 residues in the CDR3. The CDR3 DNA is TGTGCCAGCAGCTCCTACGGACTAGCGGGCGACAATGAGCAGTTCTTC. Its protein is CASSSYGLAGDNEQFF. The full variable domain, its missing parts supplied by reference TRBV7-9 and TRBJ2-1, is DTGVSQNPRHKITKRGQNVTFRCDPISEHNRLYWYRQTLGQGPEFLTYFQNEAQLEKSRLLSDRFSAERPKGSFSTLEIQRTEQGDSAMYLCASSSYGLAGDNEQFFGPGTRLTVL.

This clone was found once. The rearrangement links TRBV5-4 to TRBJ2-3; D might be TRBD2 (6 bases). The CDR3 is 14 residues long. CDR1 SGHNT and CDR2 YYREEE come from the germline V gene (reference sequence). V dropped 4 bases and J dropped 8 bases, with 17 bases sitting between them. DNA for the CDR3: TGTGCCAGCAGCCTGGGGACTGGCGCAGGTACGCAGTATTTT. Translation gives CASSLGTGAGTQYF. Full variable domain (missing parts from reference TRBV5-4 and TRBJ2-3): ETGVTQSPTHLIKTRGQQVTLRCSSQSGHNTVSWYQQALGQGPQFIFQYYREEENGRGNFPPRFSGLQFPNYSSELNVNALELDDSALYLCASSLGTGAGTQYFGPGTRLTVL.

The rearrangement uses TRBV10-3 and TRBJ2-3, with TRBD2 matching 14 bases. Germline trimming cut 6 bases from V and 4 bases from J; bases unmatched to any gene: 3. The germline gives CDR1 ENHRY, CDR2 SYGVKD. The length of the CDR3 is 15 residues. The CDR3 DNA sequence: TGTGCCATCAGACAGGGACTAGCGGGAGCAGATACGCAGTATTTT. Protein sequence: CAIRQGLAGADTQYF.

CDR3 amino acids: CASSVGGARNTIYF. The CDR3 DNA is TGTGCCAGCAGCGTAGGGGGAGCCAGAAACACCATATATTTT. This chain joins TRBV9 and TRBJ1-3; no definite D call. Between the trimmed V and J ends, which lost 0 bases and 5 bases, there was a span of 9 bases. The CDR3 is made up of 14 amino acids. In germline, CDR1 is SGDLS, CDR2 YYNGEE.